This is a list of T cell receptor beta chains from one sample in a study of identical twins. TCRdb reanalysed the 5' RACE reads using MiXCR and keeps one entry per CDR3 protein. The sample lists just under 550,000 distinct CDR3 sequences, around 15% occurring once. These same records also appear under a second study, on yellow fever vaccine responses in identical twins.

Sequencing was done on a sample of CD4+ T cells sorted from blood. These receptors came from a woman under 30 in good health. Both conserved end residues are part of each CDR3. The D gene is left open where the match is weak. Expanded clones get a size class; other rows say once, few or many, or leave the size out.

J gene: TRBJ1-5; D gene: .; V gene: TRBV9; clone size: few; CDR3 protein: CASSVGQDSNQPQHF; CDR3 DNA: TGTGCCAGCAGCGTAGGACAGGATAGCAATCAGCCCCAGCATTTT
J gene: TRBJ2-1; D gene: .; V gene: TRBV6-1; clone size: .; CDR3 protein: CASSPDSGVAEQFF; CDR3 DNA: TGTGCCAGCAGTCCAGACTCTGGGGTTGCTGAGCAGTTCTTC
J gene: TRBJ1-5; D gene: .; V gene: TRBV5-6; clone size: .; CDR3 protein: CASGTLGEHQPQHF; CDR3 DNA: TGTGCCAGCGGTACCTTAGGGGAGCATCAGCCCCAGCATTTT
J gene: TRBJ2-1; D gene: TRBD2; V gene: TRBV15; clone size: .; CDR3 protein: CATSKTSGRMVEQFF; CDR3 DNA: TGTGCCACCAGCAAGACTAGCGGGAGAATGGTTGAGCAGTTCTTC
J gene: TRBJ2-2; D gene: .; V gene: TRBV7-7; clone size: .; CDR3 protein: CASSHTGTGELFF; CDR3 DNA: TGTGCCAGCAGCCACACAGGAACCGGGGAGCTGTTTTTT
J gene: TRBJ1-1; D gene: .; V gene: TRBV29-1; clone size: .; CDR3 protein: CSVDPGQREAFF; CDR3 DNA: TGCAGCGTTGATCCGGGGCAGAGAGAAGCTTTCTTT
J gene: TRBJ2-1; D gene: TRBD2; V gene: TRBV4-1; clone size: .; CDR3 protein: CASSQDPSGNAYNEQFF; CDR3 DNA: TGCGCCAGCAGCCAAGATCCTAGCGGGAACGCCTACAATGAGCAGTTCTTC
J gene: TRBJ2-1; D gene: TRBD2; V gene: TRBV11-2; clone size: few; CDR3 protein: CASSVGAGEYYNEQFF; CDR3 DNA: TGTGCCAGCAGCGTAGGGGCGGGGGAATACTACAATGAGCAGTTCTTC
J gene: TRBJ1-1; D gene: TRBD1; V gene: TRBV7-2; clone size: many; CDR3 protein: CASSLEGTADTEAFF; CDR3 DNA: TGTGCCAGCAGCTTAGAGGGGACAGCTGACACTGAAGCTTTCTTT
J gene: TRBJ2-1; D gene: .; V gene: TRBV5-1; clone size: .; CDR3 protein: CASSLTFYSQNPGSNEQFF; CDR3 DNA: TGCGCCAGCAGCTTGACTTTTTATAGTCAAAACCCCGGGAGCAATGAGCAGTTCTTC
J gene: TRBJ2-2; D gene: TRBD1; V gene: TRBV4-1; clone size: few; CDR3 protein: CASSQATGGNTGELFF; CDR3 DNA: TGCGCCAGCAGCCAGGCCACAGGGGGGAACACCGGGGAGCTGTTTTTT
J gene: TRBJ2-3; D gene: .; V gene: TRBV5-1; clone size: few; CDR3 protein: CASSPGGGARSTDTQYF; CDR3 DNA: TGCGCCAGCAGCCCCGGGGGTGGGGCCCGGAGCACAGATACGCAGTATTTT
J gene: TRBJ2-1; D gene: TRBD1; V gene: TRBV28; clone size: .; CDR3 protein: CASSSPGGGLLEQFF; CDR3 DNA: TGTGCCAGCAGTTCCCCAGGGGGCGGGCTGCTCGAGCAGTTCTTC
J gene: TRBJ1-5; D gene: .; V gene: TRBV20-1; clone size: .; CDR3 protein: CSASHGTSNSNQPQHF; CDR3 DNA: TGCAGTGCTAGTCACGGGACATCAAACAGCAATCAGCCCCAGCATTTT
J gene: TRBJ2-3; D gene: .; V gene: TRBV7-9; clone size: few; CDR3 protein: CASSLGRGYTQYF; CDR3 DNA: TGTGCCAGCAGCTTAGGTCGGGGTTATACGCAGTATTTT
J gene: TRBJ2-3; D gene: .; V gene: TRBV10-3; clone size: few; CDR3 protein: CAIEGRAGTDTQYF; CDR3 DNA: TGTGCCATCGAGGGAAGAGCGGGCACAGATACGCAGTATTTT
J gene: TRBJ2-7; D gene: .; V gene: TRBV19; clone size: .; CDR3 protein: CASSIVPQAAKFYEQYF; CDR3 DNA: TGTGCCAGTAGTATAGTTCCGCAGGCCGCTAAGTTCTACGAGCAGTACTTC
J gene: TRBJ2-3; D gene: TRBD2; V gene: TRBV5-1; clone size: .; CDR3 protein: CASSLESGRSTDTQYF; CDR3 DNA: TGCGCCAGCAGCTTGGAAAGCGGGAGAAGCACAGATACGCAGTATTTT
J gene: TRBJ1-2; D gene: TRBD1; V gene: TRBV6-6; clone size: few; CDR3 protein: CASRGTVAGYTF; CDR3 DNA: TGTGCCAGCAGGGGGACAGTTGCTGGCTACACCTTC
J gene: TRBJ2-2; D gene: .; V gene: TRBV15; clone size: few; CDR3 protein: CATSSGAANTGELFF; CDR3 DNA: TGTGCCACCAGCAGCGGTGCCGCGAACACCGGGGAGCTGTTTTTT
J gene: TRBJ2-7; D gene: .; V gene: TRBV20-1; clone size: .; CDR3 protein: CSAKGVGEQYF; CDR3 DNA: TGCAGTGCTAAGGGGGTCGGCGAGCAGTACTTC
J gene: TRBJ2-5; D gene: .; V gene: TRBV20-1; clone size: few; CDR3 protein: CSAREAYYQETQYF; CDR3 DNA: TGCAGTGCTAGAGAGGCCTACTATCAAGAGACCCAGTACTTC
J gene: TRBJ1-1; D gene: TRBD1; V gene: TRBV28; clone size: once; CDR3 protein: CASRTSGGANTEAFF; CDR3 DNA: TGTGCCAGCAGGACCTCAGGGGGTGCGAACACTGAAGCTTTCTTT
J gene: TRBJ2-1; D gene: TRBD1; V gene: TRBV29-1; clone size: .; CDR3 protein: CSVESFSLPGQGAFEQFF; CDR3 DNA: TGCAGCGTTGAATCGTTCTCCCTACCGGGACAGGGGGCTTTTGAGCAGTTCTTC
J gene: TRBJ2-1; D gene: .; V gene: TRBV24-1; clone size: .; CDR3 protein: CATSDPGTFPYNEQFF; CDR3 DNA: TGTGCCACCAGTGATCCCGGGACATTCCCCTACAATGAGCAGTTCTTC
J gene: TRBJ2-3; D gene: .; V gene: TRBV2; clone size: few; CDR3 protein: CASRRVDGPTDTQYF; CDR3 DNA: TGTGCCAGCAGAAGGGTAGATGGACCCACAGATACGCAGTATTTT
J gene: TRBJ1-1; D gene: TRBD1; V gene: TRBV5-5; clone size: .; CDR3 protein: CASTTDREAFF; CDR3 DNA: TGTGCCAGCACCACGGACAGGGAAGCTTTCTTT
J gene: TRBJ2-1; D gene: TRBD1; V gene: TRBV27; clone size: few; CDR3 protein: CASSKGQGPYNEQFF; CDR3 DNA: TGTGCCAGCAGCAAGGGACAGGGTCCCTACAATGAGCAGTTCTTC
J gene: TRBJ2-5; D gene: .; V gene: TRBV5-1; clone size: few; CDR3 protein: CASSLARGTFQETQYF; CDR3 DNA: TGCGCCAGCAGCTTGGCCCGAGGGACATTCCAAGAGACCCAGTACTTC
J gene: TRBJ2-7; D gene: .; V gene: TRBV29-1; clone size: few; CDR3 protein: CSVEDPDRRGEQYF; CDR3 DNA: TGCAGCGTTGAAGATCCGGACCGACGGGGCGAGCAGTACTTC
J gene: TRBJ2-6; D gene: .; V gene: TRBV5-1; clone size: many; CDR3 protein: CASSLGDSGANVLTF; CDR3 DNA: TGTGCCAGCAGCTTAGGGGACTCTGGGGCCAACGTCCTGACTTTC
J gene: TRBJ1-2; D gene: .; V gene: TRBV20-1; clone size: .; CDR3 protein: CSAREGGGGYTF; CDR3 DNA: TGCAGTGCTAGAGAGGGGGGTGGAGGCTACACCTTC
J gene: TRBJ2-3; D gene: .; V gene: TRBV20-1; clone size: .; CDR3 protein: CSPLDRLGGTDTQYF; CDR3 DNA: TGCAGCCCCCTTGATAGACTAGGAGGCACAGATACGCAGTATTTT
J gene: TRBJ2-5; D gene: TRBD2; V gene: TRBV2; clone size: .; CDR3 protein: CASGSGGETQYF; CDR3 DNA: TGTGCCAGCGGAAGCGGGGGGGAGACCCAGTACTTC
J gene: TRBJ2-7; D gene: TRBD2; V gene: TRBV14; clone size: once; CDR3 protein: CASSSAGGDFYEQYF; CDR3 DNA: TGTGCCAGCAGCTCCGCGGGAGGGGATTTCTACGAGCAGTACTTC
J gene: TRBJ2-3; D gene: TRBD2; V gene: TRBV12-3/TRBV12-4; clone size: .; CDR3 protein: CASSFNGLENTDTQYF; CDR3 DNA: TGTGCCAGCAGTTTTAATGGACTAGAAAACACAGATACGCAGTATTTT
J gene: TRBJ1-1; D gene: .; V gene: TRBV15; clone size: .; CDR3 protein: CATSRDGAGDAFF; CDR3 DNA: TGTGCCACCAGCAGAGATGGGGCGGGAGATGCTTTCTTT
J gene: TRBJ1-2; D gene: .; V gene: TRBV20-1; clone size: .; CDR3 protein: CSALDRIADYGYTF; CDR3 DNA: TGCAGTGCCCTCGATCGGATAGCTGACTATGGCTACACCTTC
J gene: TRBJ1-2; D gene: TRBD1; V gene: TRBV7-8; clone size: .; CDR3 protein: CASTRTGGTYGYTF; CDR3 DNA: TGTGCCAGCACCCGGACAGGGGGAACCTATGGCTACACCTTC
J gene: TRBJ2-5; D gene: TRBD1; V gene: TRBV7-9; clone size: .; CDR3 protein: CASRGQQETQYF; CDR3 DNA: TGTGCCAGCAGGGGACAGCAAGAGACCCAGTACTTC
J gene: TRBJ1-6; D gene: .; V gene: TRBV12-3/TRBV12-4; clone size: many; CDR3 protein: CASSLYGVLISPLHF; CDR3 DNA: TGTGCCAGCAGTCTGTATGGGGTTCTGATTTCACCCCTCCACTTT
J gene: TRBJ2-1; D gene: TRBD2; V gene: TRBV5-1; clone size: .; CDR3 protein: CASSLVRGGSDEQFF; CDR3 DNA: TGCGCCAGCAGCTTGGTGCGCGGGGGGAGTGATGAGCAGTTCTTC
J gene: TRBJ2-5; D gene: .; V gene: TRBV29-1; clone size: few; CDR3 protein: CSVDGNTKQRDNQETQYF; CDR3 DNA: TGCAGCGTTGATGGAAATACCAAACAACGGGACAACCAAGAGACCCAGTACTTC
J gene: TRBJ2-1; D gene: TRBD1; V gene: TRBV15; clone size: .; CDR3 protein: CATSRKDRQNEQFF; CDR3 DNA: TGTGCCACCAGCAGAAAGGACAGGCAAAATGAGCAGTTCTTC
J gene: TRBJ1-2; D gene: TRBD1; V gene: TRBV4-1; clone size: .; CDR3 protein: CASADDRAYGYTF; CDR3 DNA: TGCGCCAGCGCAGATGACAGGGCGTATGGCTACACCTTC
J gene: TRBJ1-5; D gene: .; V gene: TRBV6-1; clone size: many; CDR3 protein: CASSRRRGDQPQHF; CDR3 DNA: TGTGCCAGCAGTCGTAGGAGGGGGGATCAGCCCCAGCATTTT
J gene: TRBJ2-2; D gene: TRBD2; V gene: TRBV25-1; clone size: few; CDR3 protein: CASSESRLAGAGTGELFF; CDR3 DNA: TGTGCCAGCAGTGAATCCCGACTAGCGGGGGCGGGCACCGGGGAGCTGTTTTTT
J gene: TRBJ2-1; D gene: TRBD2; V gene: TRBV6-1; clone size: .; CDR3 protein: CASSEEKTSGVLYNEQFF; CDR3 DNA: TGTGCCAGCAGTGAAGAGAAGACTAGCGGGGTTCTATACAATGAGCAGTTCTTC
J gene: TRBJ1-1; D gene: .; V gene: TRBV5-1; clone size: many; CDR3 protein: CASSPPGGLTSEAFF; CDR3 DNA: TGCGCCAGCAGCCCCCCGGGGGGGCTTACTTCTGAAGCTTTCTTT
J gene: TRBJ2-1; D gene: TRBD2; V gene: TRBV10-3; clone size: few; CDR3 protein: CAISESRTSGRLNEQFF; CDR3 DNA: TGTGCCATCAGTGAGTCGCGGACTAGCGGGAGACTCAATGAGCAGTTCTTC
J gene: TRBJ1-5; D gene: .; V gene: TRBV27; clone size: few; CDR3 protein: CASSPGVTNQPQHF; CDR3 DNA: TGTGCCAGCAGTCCAGGGGTGACGAATCAGCCCCAGCATTTT
J gene: TRBJ2-1; D gene: .; V gene: TRBV29-1; clone size: few; CDR3 protein: CSVSLFEVAYNEQFF; CDR3 DNA: TGCAGCGTTTCTCTGTTTGAGGTAGCGTACAATGAGCAGTTCTTC
J gene: TRBJ2-1; D gene: .; V gene: TRBV4-1; clone size: .; CDR3 protein: CASSQDPWGNEQFF; CDR3 DNA: TGCGCCAGCAGCCAAGATCCTTGGGGGAATGAGCAGTTCTTC
J gene: TRBJ1-1; D gene: .; V gene: TRBV10-1; clone size: few; CDR3 protein: CASGLAGTPGNTEAFF; CDR3 DNA: TGCGCCAGCGGACTGGCCGGGACCCCGGGGAACACTGAAGCTTTCTTT
J gene: TRBJ1-4; D gene: .; V gene: TRBV6-6; clone size: many; CDR3 protein: CAAGGKEKLFF; CDR3 DNA: TGTGCCGCAGGAGGGAAGGAAAAACTGTTTTTT